The present TCR beta chain was sequenced within a study of beta chain features in type 1 diabetes. Study results and limitations: Moderately but significantly shorter TCRB CDR3s were found in Type 1 diabetes patients in all four CD4+ subsets. When VDJ junctions were examined, type 1 diabetes patients showed fewer insertions and more deletions.

Germline lookup yields CDR1 SGDLS and CDR2 YYNGEE. V dropped 4 bases and J dropped 4; count of bases not matched to a gene: 18. The CDR3 is 18 amino acids. Expressed TCRB transcripts were sequenced after all isolated RNA was converted to cDNA. Clones were sequenced by immunoSEQ multiplex PCR, and TCRdb holds only the in-frame ones, with some missing. The sample includes about 260,000 clones, about 23% of them seen just once. This clone was seen only a few times. Its antigen is as yet unknown. Via the markers CD45RO/CCR7/CD25/CD127/CD95/CD27, stem cell-like memory, regulatory, central memory and naive CD4+ cells were sorted. Sorting gave populations that all exceeded 98% purity.

The sequencing input was naive CD4+ T cells from blood. The rearrangement links TRBV9 to TRBJ2-5, with 8 bases identical to TRBD1. This receptor was identified in a woman in her thirties with type 1 diabetes. The CDR3 DNA reads as TGTGCCAGCAGCCCGAGGACAGGGTACGGAGGAGGGGGAGAGACCCAGTACTTC. It is translated as CASSPRTGYGGGGETQYF.